The present TCR beta chain was sequenced within a study of T cells in Graves' hyperthyroidism and ophthalmopathy. RNA transcripts yielded amplified TCR beta CDR3 regions. Using the HTBI primer set, a first-round RT-PCR was run on the TCR CDR3. Each CDR3 protein gets one entry after TCRdb re-called the multiplex PCR reads with MiXCR. The data contain some 350,000 distinct CDR3 sequences, roughly 19% of them singletons. The sample holds many counts of this clonotype. The sample consisted of blood. This TCR was recovered from a young woman with Graves' hyperthyroidism.

The CDR3 sequence is CAISDLGTKNTGELFF. The CDR3 bases are TGTGCCATCAGTGACCTTGGGACTAAAAACACCGGGGAGCTGTTTTTT. V and J are TRBV10-3 and TRBJ2-2; 7 bases are a match to TRBD2. CDR1 ENHRY and CDR2 SYGVKD come from the germline V gene. Unmatched junction bases numbered 6, after V lost 3 bases and J lost 2 bases. The CDR3 has 16 amino acids.